This T cell receptor (beta chain) was observed in a study of early T cells in non-severe SARS-CoV-2 infection. Study background: Investigators sequenced bulk RNA drawn from unsorted whole blood, and chains remained unpaired. Findings and limits, study-wide: Matching with VDJdb favored anti-spike CD8 responses (missing private and CD4 specificities).

Germline lookup yields CDR1 SGHRS and CDR2 YFSETQ. The trim removed 2 bases at V and 0 bases at J, leaving 6 bases unmatched. This CDR3 has 16 amino acids. In regard to this clonotype: Its target is unknown.

In the library, individual cDNA molecules carried attached unique molecular identifiers. TCRdb recomputed calls from the 5' RACE reads with MiXCR, one row per CDR3 protein. Of about 64,000 distinct CDR3 sequences in the sample, about 11% were seen once. The V gene is TRBV5-1, the J gene TRBJ1-2, with 8 bases that match TRBD1. The specimen was whole blood, collected at baseline. The TCR was taken from an adult who was a healthcare worker with PCR-confirmed SARS-CoV-2 infection or an uninfected control (not recorded which). The CDR3 region is CASSFFLQGANYGYTF. CDR3 nucleotide sequence: TGCGCCAGCAGCTTCTTCCTACAGGGGGCTAACTATGGCTACACCTTC.